The rows below give T cell receptor beta chains drawn from one sample of a study of T cells in Graves' hyperthyroidism and ophthalmopathy. MiXCR was run by TCRdb on the multiplex PCR reads, yielding one entry per CDR3 protein. The sample has about 570,000 distinct CDR3 sequences; 14% are singletons. The source material was blood. These receptors were obtained from a woman between 35 and 50 years old with Graves' hyperthyroidism. Each CDR3 is given with its conserved first and last residue. The D gene is left open where the match is weak.

CDR3 length	D gene	V gene	CDR3 protein
17	TRBD2	TRBV18	CASSGVRPSGSADTQYF
16	TRBD1	TRBV3-1	CASSYGTGDPNTEAFF
16	NA	TRBV19	CASKPSLSGSPYEQYF
15	TRBD2	TRBV3-1	CASSRLAGAEDTQYF
15	TRBD2	TRBV12-3/TRBV12-4	CASGRTSVSTDTQYF
15	TRBD1	TRBV28	CASSLLGQGTYGYTF
14	NA	TRBV20-1	CSAMQGHYNQPQHF
14	TRBD1	TRBV7-2	CASSYGTAGNTIYF
16	TRBD2	TRBV9	CASSVGMLAGGDEQYF
15	TRBD1	TRBV7-8	CASSLVGTGEGPQHF
16	TRBD2	TRBV4-2	CASSQDASGGNYEQYF
13	NA	TRBV28	CASRPTRAYEQYF
14	TRBD1	TRBV5-1	CASRGQGGYNEQFF
17	TRBD1	TRBV27	CASSPRTGGIKDQPQHF
15	TRBD2	TRBV6-1	CASSPSGRALHEQYF
16	TRBD2	TRBV19	CASSMTSVANTGELFF
18	NA	TRBV3-1	CASRKEGSAFSGANVLTF
15	TRBD2	TRBV20-1	CSARDAGAFYNEQFF
15	TRBD1	TRBV28	CASRDRGQGNTEAFF
13	NA	TRBV19	CATSEGSAETQYF
17	NA	TRBV11-2	CASSLPGGVKNTGELFF
16	TRBD2	TRBV6-2/TRBV6-3	CASSYGGLAAKNIQYF
13	NA	TRBV5-1	CASSRDITYEQYF
15	TRBD1	TRBV12-3/TRBV12-4	CASTLGQGRTGELFF
14	NA	TRBV28	CASSLQLIDNEQFF
17	NA	TRBV5-4	CASSLAGSRQFSYEQYF
17	TRBD2	TRBV18	CASSPDSGRAATGELFF
12	NA	TRBV20-1	CSARGLNSPLHF
14	TRBD1	TRBV28	CASRPGQGGAEAFF
14	TRBD1	TRBV2	CASSEAGQDYEQYF
14	NA	TRBV5-6	CASSLDQRNTEAFF
13	NA	TRBV3-1	CASSQEGVSGYTF
17	TRBD2	TRBV20-1	CSAKGLAGGPQGYEQYF
15	NA	TRBV9	CASSVGPQRGYEQYF
13	NA	TRBV20-1	CSARYGFQETQYF
15	TRBD2	TRBV30	CAWSPGLAGEDTQYF
16	TRBD2	TRBV5-4	CASSLQTGTRGGEQYF
14	NA	TRBV12-3/TRBV12-4	CASSPSGGPYEQYF
15	TRBD1	TRBV10-3	CAISTGQHSGNTIYF
15	TRBD2	TRBV27	CASRVKAGGTYEQYF
14	NA	TRBV14	CASSRTSRFYEQYF
15	NA	TRBV9	CASSVAGVLGDIQYF
17	NA	TRBV6-1	CASRSQDIGTGANVLTF
14	TRBD1	TRBV30	CAWNLGQGNQPQHF
11	TRBD1	TRBV13	CASSRDREQYF
19	TRBD2	TRBV7-2	CASSKRLRGATSSTDTQYF
13	TRBD2	TRBV28	CATAGGSSYEQYF
13	NA	TRBV29-1	CSVEIDSNQPQHF